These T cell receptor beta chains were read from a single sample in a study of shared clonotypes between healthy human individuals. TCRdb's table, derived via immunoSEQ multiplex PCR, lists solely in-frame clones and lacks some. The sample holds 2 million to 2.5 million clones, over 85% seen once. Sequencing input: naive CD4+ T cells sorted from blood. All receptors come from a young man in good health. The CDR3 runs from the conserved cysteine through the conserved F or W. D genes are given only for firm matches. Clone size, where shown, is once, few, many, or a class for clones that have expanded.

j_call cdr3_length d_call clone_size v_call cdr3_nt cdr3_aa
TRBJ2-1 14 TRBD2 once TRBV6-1 TGTGCCATTATGACTAGCGGGAGTGGTAATGAGCAGTTCTTC CAIMTSGSGNEQFF
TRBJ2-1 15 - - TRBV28 TGTGCCAGCAGTTCGGACATAAAGTGGGCCAATGAGCAGTTCTTC CASSSDIKWANEQFF
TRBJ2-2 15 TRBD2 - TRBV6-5 TGTGCCAGCAGTTACGGGGGGGTGAACACCGGGGAGCTGTTTTTT CASSYGGVNTGELFF
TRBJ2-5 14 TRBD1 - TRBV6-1 TGTGCCAGCAGTTGGACAGGGGAAATGGAGACCCAGTACTTC CASSWTGEMETQYF
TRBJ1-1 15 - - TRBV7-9 TGTGCCAGCAGCCCAACAGGGTGGGGGAACACTGAAGCTTTCTTT CASSPTGWGNTEAFF
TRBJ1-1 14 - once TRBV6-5 TGTGCCAGCAGTTCCCACCAGGGGTCCACTGAAGCTTTCTTT CASSSHQGSTEAFF
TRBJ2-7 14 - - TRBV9 TGTGCCAGCAGCGTAGTGGACACCTCCTACGAGCAGTACTTC CASSVVDTSYEQYF
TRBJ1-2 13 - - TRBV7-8 TGTGCCAGCAGCTTTCAGGCTAACTATGGCTACACCTTC CASSFQANYGYTF
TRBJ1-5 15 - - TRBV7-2 TGTGCCAGCAGCCCCGGACCGGGAATGAATCAGCCCCAGCATTTT CASSPGPGMNQPQHF
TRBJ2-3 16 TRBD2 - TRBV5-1 TGCGCCAGCAGCTTGGGGGGACTAGGCGGCACAGATACGCAGTATTTT CASSLGGLGGTDTQYF
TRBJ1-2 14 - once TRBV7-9 TGTGCCAGCAGCTTAGCGGGACCGAACTATGGCTACACCTTC CASSLAGPNYGYTF
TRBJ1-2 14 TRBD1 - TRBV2 TGTGCCAGCAGTGAACAGGGGGCGGGTTATGGCTACACCTTC CASSEQGAGYGYTF
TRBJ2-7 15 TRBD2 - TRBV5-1 TGCGCCAGCAGCTTGGTAGCGGGCGCGGCCGGGGAGCAGTACTTC CASSLVAGAAGEQYF
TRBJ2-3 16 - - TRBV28 TGTGCCAGCAGTTTTGCACGACTAAGGGGCACGAATACGCAGTATTTT CASSFARLRGTNTQYF
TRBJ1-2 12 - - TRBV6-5 TGTGCCAGCAGTTCTCTTAGATATGGCTACACCTTC CASSSLRYGYTF
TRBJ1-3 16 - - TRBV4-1 TGCGCCAGCAGCCAAGATGGCCCGGGGCAGGGGAACACCATATATTTT CASSQDGPGQGNTIYF
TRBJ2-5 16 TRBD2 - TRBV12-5 TGTGCTAGTGGTCCGCCGGGGCTAGCGGGAGTCGAGACCCAGTACTTC CASGPPGLAGVETQYF
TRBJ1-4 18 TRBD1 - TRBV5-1 TGCGCCAGCTTCCGGGACAGGAGGGGAAAATTGTCTAATGAAAAACTGTTTTTT CASFRDRRGKLSNEKLFF
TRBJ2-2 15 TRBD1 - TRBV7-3 TGTGCCCAGACACGGGACAGGTCGAACACCGGGGAGCTGTTTTTT CAQTRDRSNTGELFF
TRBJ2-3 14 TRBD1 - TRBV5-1 TGCGCCAGCAGCTTACAGGGGGCTTCAGATACGCAGTATTTT CASSLQGASDTQYF
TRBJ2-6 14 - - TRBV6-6 TGTGCCAGCAGGAATCGACAGGGGGCCAACGTCCTGACTTTC CASRNRQGANVLTF
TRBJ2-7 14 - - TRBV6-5 TGTGCCAGCAGTTACTCAAGGGGCCCCTACGAGCAGTACTTC CASSYSRGPYEQYF
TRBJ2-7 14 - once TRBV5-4 TGTGCCAGCAGCTTATCACTGGGGAGCTACGAGCAGTACTTC CASSLSLGSYEQYF
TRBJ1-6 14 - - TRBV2 TGTGCCACCTACCGAGGGGGGCTAGGATCACCCCTCCACTTT CATYRGGLGSPLHF
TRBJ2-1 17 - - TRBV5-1 TGCGCCAGCAGCTTGACCCCACAGGGATCCTCCTACAATGAGCAGTTCTTC CASSLTPQGSSYNEQFF